The sequence of this T cell receptor beta chain was determined in a study of blood T cell repertoires in COVID-19. Study information: PBMCs, B-cell-depleted T cells, or T cells provided the cDNA or gDNA that made up the material.

Libraries were prepared by immunoSEQ multiplex PCR; TCRdb keeps only in-frame clonotypes and omits some of them. Of fewer than 250,000 clones listed, 92% are singletons. Sequencing was carried out using peripheral blood. The sequence was obtained from a man in his sixties with COVID-19, enrolled during active disease.

Here the CDR3 DNA reads TGTGCCAGCAGCCCTAATTATGAGCAGTTCTTC. This translates into CASSPNYEQFF. The rearrangement uses TRBV12-3 or TRBV12-4 and TRBJ2-1; D gene uncertain. The CDR3 extends over 11 amino acids. Trimming took 6 bases from V and 8 from J, leaving 8 bases between them.